This T cell receptor beta chain is from a study of metastatic and nonmetastatic thyroid tumors. TCRdb re-processed the PCR reads through MiXCR. The sample shows around 7,000 clones, roughly a third of them seen only once. No patient received treatment before thyroid surgery. V gave up 3 bases and J gave up 5 bases, with 25 bases separating them. Germline assignment: CDR1 DFQATT and CDR2 SNEGSKA (reference sequence). The CDR3 contains 17 residues. The sample holds a few counts of this clone. Sequencing was performed on adjacent normal tissue. The sequence was obtained from a female donor with papillary thyroid cancer or a benign thyroid nodule (not recorded which). Some clones in this sample may be carry-over from other donors' samples. The chain recombines TRBV20-1 with TRBJ1-1; D remains ambiguous. CDR3 bases: TGCAGTGCTAGGGATCTTTTCGGGCCGACCTACCAGACTGAAGCTTTCTTT. It specifies CSARDLFGPTYQTEAFF.